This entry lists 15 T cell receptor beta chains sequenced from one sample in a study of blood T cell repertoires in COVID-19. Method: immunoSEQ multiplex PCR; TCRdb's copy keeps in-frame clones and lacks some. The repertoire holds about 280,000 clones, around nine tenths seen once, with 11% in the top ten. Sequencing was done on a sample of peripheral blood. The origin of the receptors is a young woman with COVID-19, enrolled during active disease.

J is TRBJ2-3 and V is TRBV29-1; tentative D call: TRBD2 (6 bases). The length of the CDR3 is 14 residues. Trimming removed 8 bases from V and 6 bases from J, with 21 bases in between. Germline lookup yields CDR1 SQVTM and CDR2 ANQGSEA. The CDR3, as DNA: TGCAGCTGTAGGGCCCCCCGGGAGCGGGATACGCAGTATTTT. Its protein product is CSCRAPRERDTQYF.

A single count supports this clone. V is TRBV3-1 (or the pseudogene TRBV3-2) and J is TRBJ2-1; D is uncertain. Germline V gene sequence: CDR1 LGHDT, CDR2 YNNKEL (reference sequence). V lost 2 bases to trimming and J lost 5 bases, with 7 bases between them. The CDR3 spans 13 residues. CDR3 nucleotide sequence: TGTGCCAGCAGCCAACAGGTCAACAATGAGCAGTTCTTC. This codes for CASSQQVNNEQFF.

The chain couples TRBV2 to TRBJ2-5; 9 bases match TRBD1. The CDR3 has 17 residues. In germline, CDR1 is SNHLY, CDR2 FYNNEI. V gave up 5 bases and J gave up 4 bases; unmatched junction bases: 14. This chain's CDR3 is CASSYGTGIKVGETQYF. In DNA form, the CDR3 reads TGTGCCAGCAGTTACGGGACAGGGATTAAGGTTGGAGAGACCCAGTACTTC.

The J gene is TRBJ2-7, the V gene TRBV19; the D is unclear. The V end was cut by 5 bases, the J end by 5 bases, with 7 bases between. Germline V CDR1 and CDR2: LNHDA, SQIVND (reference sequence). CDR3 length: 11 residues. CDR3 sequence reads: CASSERDEQYF. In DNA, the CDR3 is TGTGCCAGTAGTGAACGAGACGAGCAGTACTTC.

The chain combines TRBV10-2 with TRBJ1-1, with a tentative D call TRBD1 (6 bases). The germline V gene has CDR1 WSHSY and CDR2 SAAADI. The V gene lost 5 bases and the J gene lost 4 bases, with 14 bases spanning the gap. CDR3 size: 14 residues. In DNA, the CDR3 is TGCGCCAGCAGTTTACAGGGCTCGGGCACTGAAGCTTTCTTT. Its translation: CASSLQGSGTEAFF.

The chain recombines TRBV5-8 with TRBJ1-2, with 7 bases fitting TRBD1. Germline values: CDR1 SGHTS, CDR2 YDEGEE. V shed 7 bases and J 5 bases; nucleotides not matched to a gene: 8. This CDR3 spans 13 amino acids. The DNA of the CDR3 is TGTGCCAGCTGGACAGGCCGCCGGTATGGCTACACCTTC. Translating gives CASWTGRRYGYTF.

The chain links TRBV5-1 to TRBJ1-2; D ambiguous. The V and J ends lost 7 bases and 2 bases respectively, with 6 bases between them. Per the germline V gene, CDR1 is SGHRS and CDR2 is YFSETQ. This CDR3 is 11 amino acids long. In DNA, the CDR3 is TGCGCCAGCGGGCTGAACTATGGCTACACCTTC. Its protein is CASGLNYGYTF. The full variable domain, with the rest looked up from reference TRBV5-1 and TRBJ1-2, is KAGVTQTPRYLIKTRGQQVTLSCSPISGHRSVSWYQQTPGQGLQFLFEYFSETQRNKGNFPGRFSGRQFSNSRSEMNVSTLELGDSALYLCASGLNYGYTFGSGTRLTVV.

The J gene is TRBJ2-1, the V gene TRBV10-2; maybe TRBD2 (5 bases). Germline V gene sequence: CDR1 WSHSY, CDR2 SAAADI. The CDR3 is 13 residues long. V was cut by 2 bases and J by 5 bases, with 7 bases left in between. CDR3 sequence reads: CASSEGLDNEQFF. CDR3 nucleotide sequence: TGCGCCAGCAGTGAGGGACTGGACAATGAGCAGTTCTTC.

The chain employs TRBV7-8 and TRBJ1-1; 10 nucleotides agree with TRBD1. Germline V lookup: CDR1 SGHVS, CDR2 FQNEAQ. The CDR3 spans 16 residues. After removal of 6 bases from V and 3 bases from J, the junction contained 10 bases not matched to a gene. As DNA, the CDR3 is TGTGCCAGCAGTCCAAATACCGGGACAGGGGACACTGAAGCTTTCTTT. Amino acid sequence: CASSPNTGTGDTEAFF.

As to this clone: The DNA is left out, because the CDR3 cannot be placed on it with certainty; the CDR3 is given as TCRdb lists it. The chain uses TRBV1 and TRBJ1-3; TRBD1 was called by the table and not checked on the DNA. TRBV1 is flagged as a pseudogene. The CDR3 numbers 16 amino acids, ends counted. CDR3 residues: CTSTEVGTGAGNTIYF.

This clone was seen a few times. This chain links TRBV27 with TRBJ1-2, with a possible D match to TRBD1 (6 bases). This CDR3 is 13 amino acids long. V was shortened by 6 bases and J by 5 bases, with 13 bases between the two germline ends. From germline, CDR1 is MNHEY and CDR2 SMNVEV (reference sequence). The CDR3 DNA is TGTGCCAGCAGGTCCCAGGGGTTGTATGGCTACACCTTC. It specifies CASRSQGLYGYTF.

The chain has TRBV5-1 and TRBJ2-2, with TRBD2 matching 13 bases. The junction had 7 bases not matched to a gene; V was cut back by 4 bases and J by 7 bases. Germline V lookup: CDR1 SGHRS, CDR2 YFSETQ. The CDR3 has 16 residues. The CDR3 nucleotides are TGCGCCAGCAGCCACACGACTAGCGGGGGGATCGGGGAGCTGTTTTTT. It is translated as CASSHTTSGGIGELFF. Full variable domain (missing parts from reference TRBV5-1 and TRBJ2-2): KAGVTQTPRYLIKTRGQQVTLSCSPISGHRSVSWYQQTPGQGLQFLFEYFSETQRNKGNFPGRFSGRQFSNSRSEMNVSTLELGDSALYLCASSHTTSGGIGELFFGEGSRLTVL.

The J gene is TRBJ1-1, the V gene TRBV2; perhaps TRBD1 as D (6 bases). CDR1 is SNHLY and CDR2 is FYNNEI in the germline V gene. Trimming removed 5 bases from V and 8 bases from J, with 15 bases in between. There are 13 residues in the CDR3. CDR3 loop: CASSSQGFREAFF. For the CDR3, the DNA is TGTGCCAGCAGTTCTCAGGGGTTTAGAGAAGCTTTCTTT.

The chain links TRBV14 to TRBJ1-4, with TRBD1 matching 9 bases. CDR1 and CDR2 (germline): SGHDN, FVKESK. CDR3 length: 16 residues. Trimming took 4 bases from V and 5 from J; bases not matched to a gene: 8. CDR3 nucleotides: TGTGCCAGCAGCCGAGCGGACAGGGGAGGAAATGAAAAACTGTTTTTT. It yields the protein CASSRADRGGNEKLFF.

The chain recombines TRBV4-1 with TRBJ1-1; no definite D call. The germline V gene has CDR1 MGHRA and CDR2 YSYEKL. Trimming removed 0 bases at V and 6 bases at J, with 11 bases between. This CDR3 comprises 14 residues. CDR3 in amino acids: CASSQDRGQAEAFF. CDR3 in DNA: TGCGCCAGCAGCCAAGATCGTGGGCAGGCTGAAGCTTTCTTT.